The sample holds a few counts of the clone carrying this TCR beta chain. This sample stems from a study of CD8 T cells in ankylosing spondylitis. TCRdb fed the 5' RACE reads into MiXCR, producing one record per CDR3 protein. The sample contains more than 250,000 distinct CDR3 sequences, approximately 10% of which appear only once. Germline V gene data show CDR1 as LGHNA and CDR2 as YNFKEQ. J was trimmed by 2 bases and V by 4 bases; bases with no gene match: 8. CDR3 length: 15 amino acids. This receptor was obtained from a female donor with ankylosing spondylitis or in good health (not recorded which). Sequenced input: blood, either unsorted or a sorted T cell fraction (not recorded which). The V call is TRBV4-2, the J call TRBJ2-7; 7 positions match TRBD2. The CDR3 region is CASSRELATTYEQYF. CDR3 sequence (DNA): TGTGCCAGCAGCCGAGAACTAGCGACGACCTACGAGCAGTACTTC.